This TCR beta chain is from a study of blood T cell repertoires in COVID-19. TCRdb's copy holds only in-frame clones and misses some; the assay was immunoSEQ multiplex PCR. Counted here are roughly 60,000 clones, around four fifths occurring once; the ten biggest clones make up more than 13%. The CDR3 runs 16 residues. Germline CDR1 reads KGHSH; CDR2 reads LQKENI. V trimming: 6 bases; J trimming: 2 bases; junction bases outside the gene matches: 10. The material sequenced was peripheral blood. This clonotype was sampled from an older man with acute or convalescent COVID-19. The chain is built from TRBV18 and TRBJ1-2; 9 positions agree with TRBD1. CDR3 sequence: CASSPLRDRANYGYTF. As DNA, the CDR3 is TGTGCCAGCTCGCCCCTCCGGGACAGGGCGAACTATGGCTACACCTTC.